The 16 T cell receptor beta chains below come from one sample, sequenced in a study of regulatory and conventional T cells in RAG deficiency. TCRdb's copy holds only in-frame clones and misses some; the assay was immunoSEQ multiplex PCR. The table includes under 30,000 clones, approximately 90% detected once. Genomic DNA came from blood regulatory T cells gated CD4+ CD25-high CD127-low. The same data also contributed to another study, on regulatory T cells. As that study records: The primer mix had 52 TRBV and 13 TRBJ primers.

Sequenced input: Tregs sorted from blood. These receptors were collected from a human donor in good health.

The rearrangement joins TRBV7-3 to TRBJ2-7; D possibly matches TRBD1 or TRBD2 (5 bases each). The germline V gene has CDR1 SGHTA and CDR2 FQGTGA. Trimming pared 2 bases from V and 7 bases from J, leaving 15 bases between. The CDR3 covers 14 residues. Here the CDR3 reads CASSLEGPWGEQYF. CDR3 nucleotide sequence: TGTGCCAGCAGCTTAGAGGGCCCGTGGGGGGAGCAGTACTTC.

V usage is TRBV7-3 and J usage is TRBJ2-5; 8 bases map to TRBD2. Germline CDR1 reads SGHTA; CDR2 reads FQGTGA. There are 17 residues in the CDR3. The V segment lost 3 bases and the J segment 1 base; nucleotides outside the gene matches: 10. The CDR3 DNA follows: TGTGCCAGCAGCTTCAAGGTGTTAGCGGGGAGCCAAGAGACCCAGTACTTC. Protein product: CASSFKVLAGSQETQYF.

The CDR3 here is CASSVVRGLSAGELFF. As DNA, the CDR3 is TGTGCCAGCAGCGTAGTGAGGGGGCTCTCGGCCGGGGAGCTGTTTTTT. The V gene is TRBV9, the J gene TRBJ2-2, with 7 positions matching TRBD1. Germline V gene sequence: CDR1 SGDLS, CDR2 YYNGEE. Trimming removed 0 bases from V and 6 bases from J; junction bases left unmatched: 8. The CDR3 consists of 16 residues.

The chain has TRBV10-2 and TRBJ2-4, with 9 bases fitting TRBD1. In germline, CDR1 is WSHSY, CDR2 SAAADI. After removal of 4 bases from V and 1 base from J, the junction contained 11 bases not matched to a gene. CDR3 size: 18 residues. The CDR3 region is CASSAGTGTNGAKNIQYF. The CDR3 DNA is TGCGCCAGCAGTGCCGGGACAGGGACGAATGGGGCCAAAAACATTCAGTACTTC.

The CDR3 loop reads CASSSWTGRITDTQYF. The DNA for the CDR3 is TGTGCCAGCAGCTCCTGGACAGGGAGGATAACAGATACGCAGTATTTT. The chain employs TRBV7-2 and TRBJ2-3; 8 positions agree with TRBD1. V gave up 4 bases and J gave up 3 bases; unmatched junction bases: 9. CDR1 and CDR2 from the germline V gene are SGHTA and FQGNSA. This CDR3 region has 16 residues. Full variable domain (rest looked up from reference TRBV7-2 and TRBJ2-3): GAGVSQSPSNKVTEKGKDVELRCDPISGHTALYWYRQSLGQGLEFLIYFQGNSAPDKSGLPSDRFSAERTGGSVSTLTIQRTQQEDSAVYLCASSSWTGRITDTQYFGPGTRLTVL.

The chain couples TRBV27 to TRBJ2-1; weak D call: TRBD2 (6 bases). CDR3 size: 17 residues. Germline CDR1 is MNHEY and CDR2 is SMNVEV (reference sequence). The V gene lost 5 bases and the J gene lost 2 bases, with 19 bases spanning the gap. The CDR3 sequence: CASSPSGLSRPYNEQFF. Here the CDR3 DNA reads TGTGCCAGCAGTCCCTCGGGACTTTCACGCCCCTACAATGAGCAGTTCTTC.

The rearrangement uses TRBV2 and TRBJ2-7; D is unclear. Germline CDR1 is SNHLY and CDR2 is FYNNEI. Trimming removed 6 bases at V and 1 base at J, with 7 bases between. This CDR3 comprises 12 residues. The CDR3 loop is CASSLQSYEQYF. The CDR3 DNA sequence: TGTGCCAGCAGCCTTCAATCCTACGAGCAGTACTTC.

This clone showed up just a few times. The chain carries TRBV6-5 and TRBJ1-2; D perhaps matches TRBD1 (5 bases). Deletions cut 4 bases from V and 11 bases from J, with 11 bases between. The germline CDR1 and CDR2 sequences are MNHEY and SVGAGI. CDR3 length: 11 residues. The CDR3 loop is CASSSGGHYTF. CDR3 DNA sequence: TGTGCCAGCAGTTCGGGCGGACATTACACCTTC.

The chain has TRBV2 and TRBJ2-7, with TRBD1 matching 7 bases. The CDR3 has 13 residues. Germline CDR1 reads SNHLY; CDR2 reads FYNNEI. J lost 1 base, V lost 6 bases, and 3 bases had no gene match. The CDR3 spells CASSWDRSYEQYF. The CDR3 DNA is TGTGCCAGCAGCTGGGACAGATCCTACGAGCAGTACTTC. The whole variable domain, remainder taken from reference TRBV2 and TRBJ2-7, is EPEVTQTPSHQVTQMGQEVILRCVPISNHLYFYWYRQILGQKVEFLVSFYNNEISEKSEIFDDQFSVERPDGSNFTLKIRSTKLEDSAMYFCASSWDRSYEQYFGPGTRLTVT.

V usage is TRBV19 and J usage is TRBJ1-2; unclear D gene. V shed 7 bases and J shed 4 bases, with 13 bases lying between them. Germline values: CDR1 LNHDA, CDR2 SQIVND (reference sequence). The CDR3 sequence is 13 residues long. This CDR3 reads CASKPEDRYGYTF. CDR3 nucleotides: TGTGCCAGTAAGCCGGAGGATCGCTATGGCTACACCTTC.

The V gene is TRBV6-6, the J gene TRBJ2-7, with D maybe TRBD2 (6 bases). Germline assignment: CDR1 MNHNY and CDR2 SVGAGI (reference sequence). V was pared by 0 bases and J by 3 bases, with 9 bases between. The CDR3 contains 14 residues. The CDR3 nucleotides read TGTGCCAGCAGTTACTCGGGACTGAACTACGAGCAGTACTTC. This sequence encodes CASSYSGLNYEQYF.

Written as DNA, the CDR3 is TGTGCCAGCAGCTGGGGGGACAGGGATGGAAACACCATATATTTT. It codes for CASSWGDRDGNTIYF. V gene TRBV28 combines with J gene TRBJ1-3, with 9 bases identical to TRBD1. Germline assignment: CDR1 MDHEN and CDR2 SYDVKM. This CDR3 region has 15 residues. J was trimmed by 3 bases and V by 6 bases; bases with no gene match: 6.

Comments on this clone: The sample has other DNA sequences that encode this CDR3 too. This chain uses TRBV12-5 with TRBJ1-5; D uncertain. Per the germline V gene, CDR1 is LGHNT and CDR2 is FRNRAP. The CDR3 is 11 residues long. Deletions cut 4 bases from V and 6 bases from J, with 4 bases between. The CDR3 DNA is TGTGCTAGTGGTTCCGGTCAGCCCCAGCATTTT. Encoded protein: CASGSGQPQHF.

The V and J genes are TRBV15 and TRBJ2-4; D gene ambiguous. The CDR3 is made up of 15 amino acids. V lost 1 base, J lost 6 bases, and 13 bases lay in between. Germline CDR1 LNHNV, CDR2 YYDKDF (reference sequence). CDR3 sequence: CATSRAENWGNIQYF. CDR3 nucleotide sequence: TGTGCCACCAGCAGAGCCGAAAACTGGGGAAACATTCAGTACTTC.

The V call is TRBV7-9, the J call TRBJ2-2; D is undetermined. CDR1 is SEHNR and CDR2 is FQNEAQ in the germline V gene (reference sequence). V lost 0 bases to trimming and J lost 8 bases, with 10 bases between them. The CDR3 is 14 amino acids. The CDR3 bases are TGTGCCAGCAGCTTAGCGGGCGGAAGGGGGGAGCTGTTTTTT. Amino acids: CASSLAGGRGELFF.

The chain is built from TRBV10-3 and TRBJ2-3; D possibly uses TRBD1 or TRBD2 (5 bases each). This CDR3 has 15 residues. The V gene lost 3 bases and the J gene lost 0 bases, with 10 bases spanning the gap. Germline CDR1 ENHRY, CDR2 SYGVKD. In nucleotides, the CDR3 is TGTGCCATCAGTGACGAGGGGTTCAGCACAGATACGCAGTATTTT. Amino acids: CAISDEGFSTDTQYF.